The sequence of this T cell receptor beta chain was determined in a study of T cells after posttransplantation cyclophosphamide. This clone was recorded many times. Its antigen is not known. This related bone marrow graft donor gave peripheral blood on the day of marrow donation. The V gene end was trimmed by 4 bases and the J gene end by 2 bases; junction bases not matched to a gene: 5. CDR1 SGHNT and CDR2 YYREEE come from the germline V gene (reference sequence). The CDR3 sequence is 14 residues long. Findings and limits, study-wide: Donor-recipient repertoire similarity was low at 1-2 months, rising over year one. After PTCy, TRB diversity resembled that of CNI/methotrexate controls. Blood and skin or GI T cell repertoires showed limited TRB overlap.

TCRdb's table, derived via immunoSEQ multiplex PCR, lists solely in-frame clones and lacks some. The sample is made up of roughly 45,000 clones, none counted only once. The sequence was collected from a man aged 40-50 years in good health, CMV-negative, and a related stem cell transplant donor. The sample comprised PBMCs. The rearrangement uses TRBV5-4 and TRBJ2-7, with 8 positions matching TRBD2. This chain's CDR3 is CASSLSGTAYEQYF. As DNA, the CDR3 is TGTGCCAGCAGCCTTAGCGGGACCGCCTACGAGCAGTACTTC.